The source of this TCR beta chain is a study of T-cell reconstitution after alpha-beta-depleted transplantation in children. Trimming removed 4 bases from V and 0 bases from J, with 12 bases in between. The CDR3 spans 15 residues. Per germline, CDR1 LNHDA and CDR2 SQIVND (reference sequence). Preparation of the TCRbeta library used unique molecular identifiers. TCRdb fed the PCR reads into MiXCR, producing one record per CDR3 protein. The sample lists 200,000 to 250,000 distinct CDR3 sequences, roughly 9% occurring once. The chain joins TRBV19 to TRBJ1-1; D gene unclear. The clonotype comes from a human donor who donated a stem cell graft to a child with acute lymphoblastic leukemia. This specimen was PBMCs from the stem cell graft donor, taken from the stem cell graft. CDR3: CASSTGNPLNTEAFF. The CDR3, as DNA: TGTGCCAGTAGTACGGGAAACCCGTTGAACACTGAAGCTTTCTTT.